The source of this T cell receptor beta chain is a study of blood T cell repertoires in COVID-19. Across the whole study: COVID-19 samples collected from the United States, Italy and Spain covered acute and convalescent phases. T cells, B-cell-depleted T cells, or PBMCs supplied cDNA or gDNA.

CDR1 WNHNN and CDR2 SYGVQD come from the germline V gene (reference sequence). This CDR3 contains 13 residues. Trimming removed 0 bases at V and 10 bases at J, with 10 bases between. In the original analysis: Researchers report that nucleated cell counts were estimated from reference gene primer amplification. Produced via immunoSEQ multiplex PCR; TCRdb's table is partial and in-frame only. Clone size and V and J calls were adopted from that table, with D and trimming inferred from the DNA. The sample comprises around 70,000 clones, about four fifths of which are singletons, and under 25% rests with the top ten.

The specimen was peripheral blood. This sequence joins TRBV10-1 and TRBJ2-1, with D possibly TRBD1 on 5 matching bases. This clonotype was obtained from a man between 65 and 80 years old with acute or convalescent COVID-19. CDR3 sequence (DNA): TGCGCCAGCAGTGAGTCGCGACAGAGGGAGCAGTTCTTC. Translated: CASSESRQREQFF.